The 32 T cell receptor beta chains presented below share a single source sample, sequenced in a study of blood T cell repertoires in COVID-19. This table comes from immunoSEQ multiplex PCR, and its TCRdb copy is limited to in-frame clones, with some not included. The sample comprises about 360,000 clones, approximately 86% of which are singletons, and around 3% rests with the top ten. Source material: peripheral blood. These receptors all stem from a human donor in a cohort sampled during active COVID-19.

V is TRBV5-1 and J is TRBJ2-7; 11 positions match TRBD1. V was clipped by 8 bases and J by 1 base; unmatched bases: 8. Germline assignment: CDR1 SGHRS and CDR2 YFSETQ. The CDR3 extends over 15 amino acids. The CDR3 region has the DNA TGCGCCAGTAGGACAGGGGGCGTTCGATCCTACGAGCAGTACTTC. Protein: CASRTGGVRSYEQYF. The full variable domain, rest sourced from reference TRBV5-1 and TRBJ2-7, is KAGVTQTPRYLIKTRGQQVTLSCSPISGHRSVSWYQQTPGQGLQFLFEYFSETQRNKGNFPGRFSGRQFSNSRSEMNVSTLELGDSALYLCASRTGGVRSYEQYFGPGTRLTVT.

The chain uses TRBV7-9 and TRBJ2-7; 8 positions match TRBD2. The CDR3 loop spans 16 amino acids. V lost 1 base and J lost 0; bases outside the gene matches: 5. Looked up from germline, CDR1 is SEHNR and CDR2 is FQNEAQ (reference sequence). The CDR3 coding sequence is TGTGCCAGCAGCTTAGTTAGCGGGATAACCTCCTACGAGCAGTACTTC. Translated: CASSLVSGITSYEQYF.

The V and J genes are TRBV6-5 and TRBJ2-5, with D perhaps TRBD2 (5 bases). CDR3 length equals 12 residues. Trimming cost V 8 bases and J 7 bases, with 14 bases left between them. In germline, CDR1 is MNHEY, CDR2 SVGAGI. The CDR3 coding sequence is TGTGCCAGCGCCCCAAACCGGGGGACCCAGTACTTC. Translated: CASAPNRGTQYF.

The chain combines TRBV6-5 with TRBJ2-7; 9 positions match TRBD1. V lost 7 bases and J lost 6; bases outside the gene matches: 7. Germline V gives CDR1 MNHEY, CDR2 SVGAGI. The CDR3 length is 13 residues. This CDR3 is CASKRTGDGEQYF. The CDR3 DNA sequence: TGTGCCAGCAAAAGGACAGGGGATGGCGAGCAGTACTTC.

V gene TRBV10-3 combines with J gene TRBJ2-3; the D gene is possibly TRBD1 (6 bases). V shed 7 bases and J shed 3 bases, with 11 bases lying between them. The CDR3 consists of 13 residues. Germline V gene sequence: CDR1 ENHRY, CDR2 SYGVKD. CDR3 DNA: TGTGCCATCAAGGGGGAAGGGACAGATACGCAGTATTTT. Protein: CAIKGEGTDTQYF.

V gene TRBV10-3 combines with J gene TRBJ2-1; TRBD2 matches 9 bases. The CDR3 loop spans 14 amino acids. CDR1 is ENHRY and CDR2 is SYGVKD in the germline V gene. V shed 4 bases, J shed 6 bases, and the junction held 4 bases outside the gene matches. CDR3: CAISAAGGLNEQFF. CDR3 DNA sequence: TGTGCCATCAGTGCTGCGGGGGGGCTCAATGAGCAGTTCTTC.

In nucleotides, the CDR3 is TGTGCCAGCATCAGGGTTGGTTCACCCCTCCACTTT. This translates into CASIRVGSPLHF. J is TRBJ1-6 and V is TRBV28; a weak D match, TRBD1 (5 bases). The ends were cut back, 7 bases at V and 9 bases at J, with 10 bases in the middle. Germline assignment: CDR1 MDHEN and CDR2 SYDVKM. This CDR3 is built from 12 residues.

The CDR3 coding sequence is TGTGCCAGCAGCTCTGACACTAGTCGAAATACGCAGTATTTT. Its protein is CASSSDTSRNTQYF. The V call is TRBV7-2, the J call TRBJ2-3, with D perhaps matching TRBD2 (5 bases). The CDR3 has 14 residues. Germline values: CDR1 SGHTA, CDR2 FQGNSA. The V gene lost 4 bases and the J gene lost 7 bases, with 15 bases spanning the gap.

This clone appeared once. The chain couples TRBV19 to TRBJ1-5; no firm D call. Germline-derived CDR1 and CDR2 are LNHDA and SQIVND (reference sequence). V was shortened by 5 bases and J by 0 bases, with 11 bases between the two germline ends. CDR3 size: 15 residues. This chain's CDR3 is CASSYTKVSNQPQHF. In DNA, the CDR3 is TGTGCCAGTAGTTACACTAAGGTTAGCAATCAGCCCCAGCATTTT.

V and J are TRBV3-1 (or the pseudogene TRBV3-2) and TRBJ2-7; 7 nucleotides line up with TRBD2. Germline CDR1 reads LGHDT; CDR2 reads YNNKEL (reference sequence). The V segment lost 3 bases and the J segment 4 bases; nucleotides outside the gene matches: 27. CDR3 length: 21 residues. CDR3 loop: CASSQNRWREPFLVGYYEQYF. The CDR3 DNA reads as TGTGCCAGCAGCCAGAATAGGTGGCGGGAGCCCTTTCTCGTCGGTTATTACGAGCAGTACTTC.

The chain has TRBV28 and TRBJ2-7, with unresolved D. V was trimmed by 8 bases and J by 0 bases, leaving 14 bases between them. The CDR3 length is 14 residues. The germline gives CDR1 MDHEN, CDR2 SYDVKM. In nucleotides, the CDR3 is TGTGCCAGCGCGAGGCCCTTTGACTCCTACGAGCAGTACTTC. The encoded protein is CASARPFDSYEQYF.

The CDR3 sequence: CASGLRQIQQYF. The CDR3 nucleotides are TGTGCCAGCGGTCTCCGCCAGATACAGCAGTATTTT. The chain recombines TRBV5-6 with TRBJ2-3; unclear D gene. Germline CDR1 reads SGHDT; CDR2 reads YYEEEE. V lost 7 bases and J lost 11, with 17 bases in between. CDR3 length: 12 amino acids.

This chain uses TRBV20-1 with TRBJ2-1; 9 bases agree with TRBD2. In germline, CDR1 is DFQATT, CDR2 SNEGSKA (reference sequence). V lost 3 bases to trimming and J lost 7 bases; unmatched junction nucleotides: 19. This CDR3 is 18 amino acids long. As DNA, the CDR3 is TGCAGTGCTAGTCCCCTAGGGGGCGGGAGGGCCTCCGGAAATGAGCAGTTCTTC. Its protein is CSASPLGGGRASGNEQFF.

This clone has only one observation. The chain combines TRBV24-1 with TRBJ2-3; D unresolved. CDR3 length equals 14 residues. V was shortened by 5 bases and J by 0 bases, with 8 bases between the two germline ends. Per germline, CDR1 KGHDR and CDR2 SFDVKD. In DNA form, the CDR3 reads TGTGCCACCAGTGGAGGCAGCAGCACAGATACGCAGTATTTT. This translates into CATSGGSSTDTQYF.

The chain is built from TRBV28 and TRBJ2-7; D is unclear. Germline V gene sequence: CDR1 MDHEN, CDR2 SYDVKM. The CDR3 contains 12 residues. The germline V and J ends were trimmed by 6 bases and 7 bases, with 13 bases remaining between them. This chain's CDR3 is CASSLSEREQYF. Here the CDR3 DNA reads TGTGCCAGCAGCCTTTCTGAGCGTGAGCAGTACTTC.

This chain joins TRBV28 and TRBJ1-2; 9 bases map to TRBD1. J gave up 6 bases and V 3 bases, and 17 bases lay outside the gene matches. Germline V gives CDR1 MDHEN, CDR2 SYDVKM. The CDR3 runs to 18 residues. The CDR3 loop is CASSFPYSTGTGFDGYTF. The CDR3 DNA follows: TGTGCCAGCAGTTTCCCCTATTCGACCGGGACAGGGTTCGATGGCTACACCTTC.

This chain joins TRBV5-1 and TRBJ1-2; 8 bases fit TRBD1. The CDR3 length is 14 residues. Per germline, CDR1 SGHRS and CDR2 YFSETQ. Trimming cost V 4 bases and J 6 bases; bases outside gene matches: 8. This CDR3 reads CASSIQQGDDGYTF. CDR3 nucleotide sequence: TGCGCCAGCAGCATACAACAGGGGGATGATGGCTACACCTTC. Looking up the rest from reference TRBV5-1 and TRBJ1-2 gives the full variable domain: KAGVTQTPRYLIKTRGQQVTLSCSPISGHRSVSWYQQTPGQGLQFLFEYFSETQRNKGNFPGRFSGRQFSNSRSEMNVSTLELGDSALYLCASSIQQGDDGYTFGSGTRLTVV.

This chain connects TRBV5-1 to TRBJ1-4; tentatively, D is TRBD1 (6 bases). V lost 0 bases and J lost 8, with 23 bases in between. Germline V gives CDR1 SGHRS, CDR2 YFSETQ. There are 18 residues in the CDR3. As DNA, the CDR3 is TGCGCCAGCAGCTTGGGGGCGGCCGGACAGATTGGGTACGAAAAACTGTTTTTT. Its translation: CASSLGAAGQIGYEKLFF.

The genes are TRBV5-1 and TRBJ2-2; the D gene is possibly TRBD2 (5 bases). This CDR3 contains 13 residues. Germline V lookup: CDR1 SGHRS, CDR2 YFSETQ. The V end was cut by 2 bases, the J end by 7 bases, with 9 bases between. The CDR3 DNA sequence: TGCGCCAGCAGCTTACGGGGTGGCGGGGAGCTGTTTTTT. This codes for CASSLRGGGELFF.

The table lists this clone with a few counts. DNA of the CDR3: TGTGCCTGGAGGTATAGCTCCTATGGCTACACCTTC. It encodes CAWRYSSYGYTF. The chain combines TRBV30 with TRBJ1-2; D ambiguous. Trimming removed 3 bases from V and 4 bases from J, with 9 bases in between. Germline V lookup: CDR1 GTSNPN, CDR2 SVGIG (reference sequence). The CDR3 contains 12 residues.

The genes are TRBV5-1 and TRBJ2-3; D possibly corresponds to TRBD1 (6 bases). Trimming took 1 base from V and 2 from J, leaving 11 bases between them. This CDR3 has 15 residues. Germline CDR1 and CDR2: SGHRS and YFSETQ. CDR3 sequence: CASSLQGHFTDTQYF. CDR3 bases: TGCGCCAGCAGCTTGCAGGGGCACTTCACAGATACGCAGTATTTT.

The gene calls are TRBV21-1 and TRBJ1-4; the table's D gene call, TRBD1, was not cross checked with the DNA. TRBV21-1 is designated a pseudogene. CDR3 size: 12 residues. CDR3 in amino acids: CAKQGVNEKLFF. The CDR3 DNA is TGTGCCAAGCAGGGGGTTAATGAAAAACTGTTTTTT.

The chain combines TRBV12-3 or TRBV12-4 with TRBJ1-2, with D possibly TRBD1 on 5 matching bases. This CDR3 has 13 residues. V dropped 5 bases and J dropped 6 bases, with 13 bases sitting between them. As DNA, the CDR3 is TGTGCCAGCAGTCAGACAGTATTTGATGGCTACACCTTC. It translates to CASSQTVFDGYTF.

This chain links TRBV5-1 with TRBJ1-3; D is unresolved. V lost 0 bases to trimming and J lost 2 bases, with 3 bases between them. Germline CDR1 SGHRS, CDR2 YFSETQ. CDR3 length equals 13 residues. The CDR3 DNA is TGCGCCAGCAGCTTGGAGCCTGGAAACACCATATATTTT. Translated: CASSLEPGNTIYF.

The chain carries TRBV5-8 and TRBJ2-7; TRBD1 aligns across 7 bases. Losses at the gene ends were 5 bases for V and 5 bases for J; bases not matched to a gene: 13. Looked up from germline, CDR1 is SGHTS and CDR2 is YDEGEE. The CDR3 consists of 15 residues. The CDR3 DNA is TGTGCCAGCAGACCCACAGGGGAGCCTCTGGACGAGCAGTACTTC. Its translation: CASRPTGEPLDEQYF.

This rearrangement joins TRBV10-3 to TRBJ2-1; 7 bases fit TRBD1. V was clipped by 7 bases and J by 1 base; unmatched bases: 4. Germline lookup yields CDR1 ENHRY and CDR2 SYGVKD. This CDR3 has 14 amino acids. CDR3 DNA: TGTGCCATCAAGGACAGGAGATCCTACAATGAGCAGTTCTTC. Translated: CAIKDRRSYNEQFF.

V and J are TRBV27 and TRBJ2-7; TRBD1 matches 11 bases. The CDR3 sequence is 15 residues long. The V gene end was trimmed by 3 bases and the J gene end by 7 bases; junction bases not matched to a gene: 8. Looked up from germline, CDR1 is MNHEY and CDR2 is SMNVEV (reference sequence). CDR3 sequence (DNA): TGTGCCAGCAGTTTTAGGACAGGGGGCTTTGAGGAGCAGTACTTC. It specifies CASSFRTGGFEEQYF.

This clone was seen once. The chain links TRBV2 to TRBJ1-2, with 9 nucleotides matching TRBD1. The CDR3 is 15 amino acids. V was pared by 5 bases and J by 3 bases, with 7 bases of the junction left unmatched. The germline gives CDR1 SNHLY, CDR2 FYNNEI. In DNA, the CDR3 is TGTGCCAGCAGTCTACAGGGACAGGGAGACTATGGCTACACCTTC. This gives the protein CASSLQGQGDYGYTF.

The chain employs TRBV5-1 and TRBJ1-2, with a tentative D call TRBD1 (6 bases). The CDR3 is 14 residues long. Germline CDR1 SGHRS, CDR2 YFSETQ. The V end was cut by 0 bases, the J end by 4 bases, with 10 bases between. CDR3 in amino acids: CASSLAGEGYGYTF. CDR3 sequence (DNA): TGCGCCAGCAGCTTGGCAGGGGAGGGCTATGGCTACACCTTC.

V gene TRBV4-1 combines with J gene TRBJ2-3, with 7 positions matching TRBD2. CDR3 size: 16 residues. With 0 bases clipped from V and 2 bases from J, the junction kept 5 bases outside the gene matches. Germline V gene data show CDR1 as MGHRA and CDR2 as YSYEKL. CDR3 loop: CASSQERLADTDTQYF. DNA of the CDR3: TGCGCCAGCAGCCAAGAGAGGCTAGCGGACACAGATACGCAGTATTTT.

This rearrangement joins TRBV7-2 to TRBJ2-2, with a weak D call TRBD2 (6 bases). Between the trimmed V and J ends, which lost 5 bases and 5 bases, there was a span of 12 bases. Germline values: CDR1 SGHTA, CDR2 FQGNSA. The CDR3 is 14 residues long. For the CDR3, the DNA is TGTGCCAGCAGCACGACCCGGGAGACCGGGGAGCTGTTTTTT. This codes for CASSTTRETGELFF.

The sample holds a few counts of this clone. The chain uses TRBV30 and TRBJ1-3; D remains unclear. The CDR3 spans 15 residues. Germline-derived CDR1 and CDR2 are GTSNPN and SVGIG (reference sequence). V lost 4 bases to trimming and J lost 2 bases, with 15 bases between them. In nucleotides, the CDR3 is TGTGCCTGGAAGGTCGCGGCACTCACTGGAAACACCATATATTTT. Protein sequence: CAWKVAALTGNTIYF.